The 30 T cell receptor beta chains given below trace back to one sample, sequenced in a study of T cell repertoires in cytomegalovirus infection. TCRdb fed the reads into MiXCR, producing one record per CDR3 protein. The repertoire consists of more than 90,000 distinct CDR3 sequences, with 10% occurring once and the leading ten covering over 25%. Their antigens remain unidentified. What was sequenced was PBMCs, sequenced either directly or after in vitro stimulation (not recorded which). The receptors derive from a human donor in good health (CMV status not recorded). Some clones in this sample may be carry-over from other donors' samples.

Ten or more counts support this clonotype. This rearrangement joins TRBV7-2 to TRBJ2-7; D is undetermined. The CDR3 runs to 14 residues. In germline, CDR1 is SGHTA, CDR2 FQGNSA. The V end was cut by 5 bases, the J end by 2 bases, with 13 bases between. The chain's CDR3 is CASSPTVGPYEQYF. CDR3 coding DNA: TGTGCCAGCAGCCCCACCGTAGGGCCCTACGAGCAGTACTTC.

This clonotype was seen at least ten times. The J gene is TRBJ2-5, the V gene TRBV7-2, with 10 bases identical to TRBD2. Germline CDR1 is SGHTA and CDR2 is FQGNSA. The V and J ends lost 5 bases and 5 bases, in that order; junction bases with no gene match: 2. The CDR3 is 13 residues long. The CDR3 bases are TGTGCCAGCAGCATGACTAGCGGGGAGACCCAGTACTTC. It is translated as CASSMTSGETQYF. The whole variable domain, remainder taken from reference TRBV7-2 and TRBJ2-5, is GAGVSQSPSNKVTEKGKDVELRCDPISGHTALYWYRQSLGQGLEFLIYFQGNSAPDKSGLPSDRFSAERTGGSVSTLTIQRTQQEDSAVYLCASSMTSGETQYFGPGTRLLVL.

In its sample, this clonotype was seen a few times. This chain uses TRBV2 with TRBJ2-3; D gene ambiguous. Trimming stripped 5 bases from V and 6 bases from J, with 12 bases between. The CDR3 totals 13 residues. Germline V gene lookup returns CDR1 SNHLY and CDR2 FYNNEI. The CDR3 sequence is CASSPPVRDTQYF. CDR3 nucleotide sequence: TGTGCCAGCAGTCCCCCCGTCCGGGATACGCAGTATTTT.

This clonotype was seen at least ten times. The genes are TRBV14 and TRBJ2-5, with D uncertain. The CDR3 is made up of 14 amino acids. Germline loops: CDR1 SGHDN, CDR2 FVKESK. V was pared by 0 bases and J by 3 bases, with 8 bases between. In nucleotides, the CDR3 is TGTGCCAGCAGCCAAGATCTAGGGAAAGAGACCCAGTACTTC. Its translation is CASSQDLGKETQYF.

This clonotype has at least ten counts. The chain couples TRBV12-3 or TRBV12-4 to TRBJ2-1; TRBD1 or TRBD2 may be the D gene (5 bases each). The ends were cut back, 4 bases at V and 4 bases at J, with 14 bases in the middle. The length of the CDR3 is 15 residues. The CDR3 DNA sequence: TGTGCCAGCAGTTCGACCGGGACCGGATACAATGAGCAGTTCTTC. Protein sequence: CASSSTGTGYNEQFF.

In this sample, this clonotype turned up a few times. V and J are TRBV2 and TRBJ1-2, with 7 bases that match TRBD1. This CDR3 comprises 19 residues. The germline CDR1 and CDR2 sequences are SNHLY and FYNNEI. With 0 bases clipped from V and 3 bases from J, the junction kept 16 bases outside the gene matches. The CDR3 nucleotides read TGTGCCAGCAGTGAAGCCTTACAGGGGAAGGGATCGGTTGACTATGGCTACACCTTC. Protein sequence: CASSEALQGKGSVDYGYTF. The full variable domain, rest sourced from reference TRBV2 and TRBJ1-2, is EPEVTQTPSHQVTQMGQEVILRCVPISNHLYFYWYRQILGQKVEFLVSFYNNEISEKSEIFDDQFSVERPDGSNFTLKIRSTKLEDSAMYFCASSEALQGKGSVDYGYTFGSGTRLTVV.

This clonotype appeared many times. The chain carries TRBV12-3 or TRBV12-4 and TRBJ2-5; TRBD2 matches 14 bases. The CDR3 has 16 amino acids. V lost 6 bases to trimming and J lost 4 bases; unmatched junction nucleotides: 7. The CDR3 here is CASSPGLAGGLETQYF. The CDR3 DNA reads TGTGCCAGCAGCCCTGGACTAGCGGGAGGTTTAGAGACCCAGTACTTC.

This clonotype occurred a few times. This chain connects TRBV5-1 to TRBJ2-3; TRBD2 agrees at 9 bases. Looked up from germline, CDR1 is SGHRS and CDR2 is YFSETQ. The CDR3 has 15 residues. V dropped 3 bases and J dropped 1; count of bases not matched to a gene: 3. This CDR3 is CASSSRGGGTDTQYF. CDR3 in DNA: TGCGCCAGCAGCTCGCGCGGGGGGGGCACAGATACGCAGTATTTT. Using reference TRBV5-1 and TRBJ2-3 for the parts outside the CDR3, the full variable domain is KAGVTQTPRYLIKTRGQQVTLSCSPISGHRSVSWYQQTPGQGLQFLFEYFSETQRNKGNFPGRFSGRQFSNSRSEMNVSTLELGDSALYLCASSSRGGGTDTQYFGPGTRLTVL.

In this sample, this clonotype turned up a few times. This rearrangement joins TRBV7-9 to TRBJ2-1; 9 bases line up with TRBD2. CDR1 and CDR2 from the germline V gene are SEHNR and FQNEAQ (reference sequence). The J segment lost 8 bases and the V segment lost 5 bases, leaving 16 bases of the junction unmatched. The CDR3 covers 17 residues. The CDR3 loop reads CASSPQASGARGYEQFF. The CDR3 DNA reads as TGTGCCAGCAGCCCCCAGGCTAGCGGGGCCCGGGGGTATGAGCAGTTCTTC. Together with reference TRBV7-9 and TRBJ2-1, the CDR3 gives the full variable domain: DTGVSQNPRHKITKRGQNVTFRCDPISEHNRLYWYRQTLGQGPEFLTYFQNEAQLEKSRLLSDRFSAERPKGSFSTLEIQRTEQGDSAMYLCASSPQASGARGYEQFFGPGTRLTVL.

The table lists this clonotype with a few counts. V gene TRBV19 combines with J gene TRBJ2-5; 12 positions match TRBD2. CDR3 length: 16 residues. J was trimmed by 0 bases and V by 5 bases; bases with no gene match: 4. CDR1 is LNHDA and CDR2 is SQIVND in the germline V gene (reference sequence). CDR3 in DNA: TGTGCCAGTAGTCCACGACTAGCGGGGGACCAAGAGACCCAGTACTTC. This sequence encodes CASSPRLAGDQETQYF.

Many counts were recorded for this clonotype. This chain joins TRBV10-3 and TRBJ1-1, with TRBD1 identical over 8 bases. The CDR3 is made up of 15 amino acids. Losses at the gene ends were 5 bases for V and 1 base for J; bases not matched to a gene: 6. The V gene's germline CDR1 is ENHRY and CDR2 SYGVKD. The DNA of the CDR3 is TGTGCCATCAGTTTAAAAGGACAGGGGAACACTGAAGCTTTCTTT. It codes for CAISLKGQGNTEAFF.

The V call is TRBV20-1, the J call TRBJ2-1; D is unclear. V dropped 1 base and J dropped 7 bases, with 17 bases sitting between them. This CDR3 is 15 amino acids long. CDR1 DFQATT and CDR2 SNEGSKA come from the germline V gene (reference sequence). CDR3 DNA sequence: TGCAGTGCTAGAGTTGCATCCCCCACCGATAATGAGCAGTTCTTC. Its translation is CSARVASPTDNEQFF.

The chain links TRBV15 to TRBJ2-3; 7 bases fit TRBD2. CDR1 is LNHNV and CDR2 is YYDKDF in the germline V gene (reference sequence). This CDR3 region has 14 residues. The V gene end was trimmed by 5 bases and the J gene end by 4 bases; junction bases not matched to a gene: 6. The CDR3 here is CATSGRVAPDTQYF. CDR3 bases: TGTGCCACCAGCGGGAGGGTAGCGCCAGATACGCAGTATTTT.

This clonotype was seen many times. The chain links TRBV7-2 to TRBJ1-5; D gene ambiguous. The germline V and J ends were trimmed by 0 bases and 5 bases, with 11 bases remaining between them. The CDR3 sequence is 15 residues long. Germline V gives CDR1 SGHTA, CDR2 FQGNSA. CDR3 protein: CASSLAPTQHQPQHF. CDR3 coding DNA: TGTGCCAGCAGCTTAGCACCGACTCAACATCAGCCCCAGCATTTT.

There are a few counts of this clonotype. The chain carries TRBV6-8 and TRBJ1-5, with D possibly TRBD1 on 6 matching bases. The ends were cut back, 7 bases at V and 7 bases at J, with 20 bases in the middle. Germline CDR1 is MNHGY and CDR2 is SAAAGT. The CDR3 spans 15 residues. CDR3: CASKLMLGADQPQHF. CDR3 sequence (DNA): TGTGCCAGCAAGTTAATGTTGGGGGCGGACCAGCCCCAGCATTTT.

In its sample, this clonotype was seen many times. V usage is TRBV6-2 or TRBV6-3 and J usage is TRBJ2-2, with 12 bases identical to TRBD2. CDR1 and CDR2 from the germline V gene are MNHEY and SVGEGT. The junction had 5 bases not matched to a gene; V was cut back by 6 bases and J by 6 bases. CDR3 size: 15 residues. CDR3 sequence (DNA): TGTGCCAGCAGACCCCCTAGCGGGAGGGCCGGGGAGCTGTTTTTT. Translating gives CASRPPSGRAGELFF.

V is TRBV20-1 and J is TRBJ1-1; D not resolved. This CDR3 contains 13 residues. Germline-derived CDR1 and CDR2 are DFQATT and SNEGSKA (reference sequence). Trimming left V 6 bases short and J 10 bases short, with 21 bases between. The DNA of the CDR3 is TGCAGTGCGTTCGAAACCGGGGATTGGGGAGCTTTCTTT. It translates to CSAFETGDWGAFF.

In its sample, this clonotype was seen a few times. This chain links TRBV29-1 with TRBJ2-3; D perhaps matches TRBD2 (7 bases). The V end lost 6 bases, the J end lost 2 bases, and 21 bases lay between the germline ends. Germline CDR1 and CDR2: SQVTM and ANQGSEA. The CDR3 covers 16 residues. The CDR3 DNA reads TGCAGCGTCGGGGGGCTGGGTCAGGGGCCCACAGATACGCAGTATTTT. Translating it yields CSVGGLGQGPTDTQYF.

There are a few counts of this clonotype. The genes are TRBV6-1 and TRBJ2-2; D unresolved. The CDR3 runs to 15 residues. Trimming took off 5 bases at V and 8 bases at J, with 18 bases between the two ends. Germline CDR1 and CDR2: MNHNS and SASEGT. CDR3: CASSFRWPPEGELFF. The DNA for the CDR3 is TGTGCCAGCAGTTTTCGCTGGCCCCCCGAGGGGGAGCTGTTTTTT.

Many counts were recorded for this clonotype. V usage is TRBV6-1 and J usage is TRBJ2-7, with D perhaps TRBD1 (6 bases). Germline V CDR1 and CDR2: MNHNS, SASEGT. V gave up 5 bases and J gave up 6 bases, with 14 bases separating them. This CDR3 is built from 13 residues. The CDR3 nucleotides are TGTGCCAGCAGTTCTAACAGGGATCGCGAGCAGTACGTC. Its translation is CASSSNRDREQYV.

The rearrangement uses TRBV5-6 and TRBJ2-5; 8 bases fit TRBD2. V lost 0 bases and J lost 5; bases outside the gene matches: 6. This CDR3 has 15 residues. Germline V gene lookup returns CDR1 SGHDT and CDR2 YYEEEE. CDR3 nucleotide sequence: TGTGCCAGCAGCTTGGACGGGAGGGCCTTGGAGACCCAGTACTTC. Its translation is CASSLDGRALETQYF. The whole variable domain, remainder taken from reference TRBV5-6 and TRBJ2-5, is DAGVTQSPTHLIKTRGQQVTLRCSPKSGHDTVSWYQQALGQGPQFIFQYYEEEERQRGNFPDRFSGHQFPNYSSELNVNALLLGDSALYLCASSLDGRALETQYFGPGTRLLVL.

This clonotype showed up many times. The chain employs TRBV28 and TRBJ2-7; the D is unclear. The V end was cut by 3 bases, the J end by 12 bases, with 18 bases between. The length of the CDR3 is 13 residues. From germline, CDR1 is MDHEN and CDR2 SYDVKM. Written as DNA, the CDR3 is TGTGCCAGCAGTTTCCCAACTCAGAGCCGGCCGTACTTC. Its translation is CASSFPTQSRPYF.

This clonotype was seen more than once but under ten times. The chain is built from TRBV15 and TRBJ2-5; 9 bases agree with TRBD2. Germline CDR1 and CDR2: LNHNV and YYDKDF (reference sequence). The CDR3 runs 17 residues. With 3 bases clipped from V and 5 bases from J, the junction kept 13 bases outside the gene matches. The CDR3 protein is CATSSGGIASGMETQYF. The CDR3 nucleotides read TGTGCCACCAGCAGTGGGGGGATCGCTAGCGGGATGGAGACCCAGTACTTC.

This clonotype was found a few times. V usage is TRBV24-1 and J usage is TRBJ1-1, with D possibly being TRBD1 (6 bases). CDR1 and CDR2 from the germline V gene are KGHDR and SFDVKD. V lost 7 bases, J lost 0 bases, and 8 bases lay in between. This CDR3 contains 13 residues. CDR3 nucleotide sequence: TGTGCCACCAGGACAGGACTGAACACTGAAGCTTTCTTT. Amino acids: CATRTGLNTEAFF.

This clonotype has ten or more counts. The chain employs TRBV27 and TRBJ2-1; 7 bases match TRBD2. Germline assignment: CDR1 MNHEY and CDR2 SMNVEV (reference sequence). The CDR3 loop spans 16 amino acids. The junction had 9 bases not matched to a gene; V was cut back by 0 bases and J by 7 bases. CDR3 sequence (DNA): TGTGCCAGCAGTTTATCTGGACTAGTGAAGTTAAATGAGCAGTTCTTC. Translation gives CASSLSGLVKLNEQFF.

This clonotype was found many times. The chain employs TRBV28 and TRBJ2-5; D is unclear. The V end was cut by 2 bases, the J end by 7 bases, with 8 bases between. CDR3 length: 12 amino acids. Germline CDR1 and CDR2: MDHEN and SYDVKM. The CDR3 bases are TGTGCCAGCAGTTTAGGGCTTAGGACCCAGTACTTC. This translates into CASSLGLRTQYF. Full variable domain (remainder filled in from reference TRBV28 and TRBJ2-5): DVKVTQSSRYLVKRTGEKVFLECVQDMDHENMFWYRQDPGLGLRLIYFSYDVKMKEKGDIPEGYSVSREKKERFSLILESASTNQTSMYLCASSLGLRTQYFGPGTRLLVL.

The chain has TRBV4-3 and TRBJ2-2, with TRBD2 matching over 13 bases. This CDR3 spans 17 amino acids. V dropped 0 bases and J dropped 6; count of bases not matched to a gene: 4. CDR1 and CDR2 from the germline V gene are LGHNA and YSLEER. The CDR3 is CASSQDSLAGGAGELFF. The CDR3 nucleotides are TGCGCCAGCAGCCAAGATTCACTAGCGGGAGGGGCCGGGGAGCTGTTTTTT.

This clonotype occurred many times. In DNA form, the CDR3 reads TGTGCCAGCAGCTTAGGCGGGAGGGAGTATGAGCAGTTCTTC. Translating gives CASSLGGREYEQFF. V usage is TRBV7-2 and J usage is TRBJ2-1, with 9 bases lining up with TRBD2. This CDR3 comprises 14 residues. Germline V gene sequence: CDR1 SGHTA, CDR2 FQGNSA. The V gene end was trimmed by 1 base and the J gene end by 8 bases; junction bases not matched to a gene: 3.

This clonotype occurred many times. The rearrangement links TRBV10-3 to TRBJ2-5; either TRBD1 or TRBD2 may supply D (5 bases each). The germline V gene has CDR1 ENHRY and CDR2 SYGVKD. Trimming left V 8 bases short and J 0 bases short, with 7 bases between. The CDR3 is made up of 12 amino acids. CDR3 loop: CAIGDDQETQYF. The CDR3 nucleotides are TGTGCCATCGGGGACGACCAAGAGACCCAGTACTTC.

This clonotype was found many times. The rearrangement joins TRBV7-6 to TRBJ2-2, with unresolved D. The CDR3 totals 16 residues. Germline V gene data show CDR1 as SGHVS and CDR2 as FNYEAQ. The V and J ends lost 4 bases and 2 bases respectively, with 14 bases between them. The CDR3 nucleotides are TGTGCCAGCAGCTCCCTTGGCGGAACCAACACCGGGGAGCTGTTTTTT. Translation: CASSSLGGTNTGELFF.